Detailed here is one TCR beta chain. The target antigen is unknown. From germline, CDR1 is MNHEY and CDR2 SVGAGI. The CDR3 is 14 residues long. V lost 10 bases to trimming and J lost 2 bases; unmatched junction nucleotides: 9. TCRdb keeps only in-frame clones here, not all; method: immunoSEQ multiplex PCR. The table lists roughly 120,000 clones, 88% of them singletons. These data come from a study of T cell responses to AZD1222 COVID-19 vaccine. Findings and caveats of the study: Increases in Spike-specific TCR breadth and depth were seen after two AZD1222 doses. Unmutated variant regions are reportedly the target of nearly half of TCRs that are spike-specific.

Sequenced here: peripheral blood, sampled on day 0 of MenACWY control vaccination. The TCR was taken from an adult in good health. The chain links TRBV6-5 to TRBJ2-3; 7 nucleotides line up with TRBD1. CDR3 nucleotides: TGTGCCACCACAGGGGTCCTCTCCACAGATACGCAGTATTTT. As protein: CATTGVLSTDTQYF.